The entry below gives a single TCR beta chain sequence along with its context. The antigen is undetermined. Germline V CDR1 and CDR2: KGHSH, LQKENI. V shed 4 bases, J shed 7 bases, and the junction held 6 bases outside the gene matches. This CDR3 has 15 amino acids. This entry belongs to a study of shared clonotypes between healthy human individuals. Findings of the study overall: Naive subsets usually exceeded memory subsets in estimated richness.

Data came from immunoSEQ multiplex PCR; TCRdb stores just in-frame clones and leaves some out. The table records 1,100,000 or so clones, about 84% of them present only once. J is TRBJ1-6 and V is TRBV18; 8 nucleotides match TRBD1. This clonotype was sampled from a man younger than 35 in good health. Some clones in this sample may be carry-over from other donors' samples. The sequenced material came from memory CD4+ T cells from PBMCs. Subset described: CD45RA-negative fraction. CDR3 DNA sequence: TGTGCCAGCTCACAAATTGGACAGGGCAATTCACCCCTCCACTTT. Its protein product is CASSQIGQGNSPLHF.